This T cell receptor (beta chain) was recovered during a study of long-term antiretroviral therapy in people with HIV. The assay used was immunoSEQ (version v3.0), run at survey level. Sequencing aimed at about 35,000-55,000 T-cell genomes per sample. The data were produced by immunoSEQ multiplex PCR, yet TCRdb's version contains in-frame clones alone and is incomplete. In the table there are 17,000 or so clones, approximately 81% of which are singletons. CDR3 length: 16 amino acids. Trimming shortened V by 4 bases and J by 3 bases, and 19 bases separated the two germline ends. The germline V gene has CDR1 SGHTS and CDR2 YDEGEE.

Source: unsorted PBMCs, taken 0.3 years before starting antiretroviral therapy. The V gene is TRBV5-8, the J gene TRBJ1-1; no reliable D call. The origin of this receptor is a man over 45 with HIV. The CDR3 loop reads CASSVLFGRVDTEAFF. The CDR3 DNA reads as TGTGCCAGCAGCGTCCTGTTTGGGAGAGTGGACACTGAAGCTTTCTTT.